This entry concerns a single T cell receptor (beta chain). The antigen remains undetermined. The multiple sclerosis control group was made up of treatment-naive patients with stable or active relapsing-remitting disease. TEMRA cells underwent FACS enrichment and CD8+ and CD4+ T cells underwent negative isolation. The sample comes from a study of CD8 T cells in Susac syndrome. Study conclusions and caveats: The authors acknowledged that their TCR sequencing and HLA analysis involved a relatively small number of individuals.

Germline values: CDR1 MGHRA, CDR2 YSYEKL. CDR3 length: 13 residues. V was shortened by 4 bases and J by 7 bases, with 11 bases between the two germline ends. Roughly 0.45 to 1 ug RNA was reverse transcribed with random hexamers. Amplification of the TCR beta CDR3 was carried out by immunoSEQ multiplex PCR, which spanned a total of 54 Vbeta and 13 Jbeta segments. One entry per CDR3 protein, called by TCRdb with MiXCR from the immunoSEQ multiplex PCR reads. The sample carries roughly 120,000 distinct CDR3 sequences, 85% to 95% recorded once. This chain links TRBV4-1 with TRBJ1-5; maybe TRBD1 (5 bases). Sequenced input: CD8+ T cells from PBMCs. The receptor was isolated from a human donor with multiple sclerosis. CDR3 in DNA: TGCGCCAGCAGCCCACGGGACGACCAGCCCCAGCATTTT. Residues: CASSPRDDQPQHF.